This T cell receptor (beta chain) was obtained from a study of cytomegalovirus exposure and HLA in healthy donors. With 1 base removed from V and 6 bases from J, the gap between germline ends came to 13 bases. The CDR3 spans 14 residues. Germline V gene lookup returns CDR1 SQVTM and CDR2 ANQGSEA. The PCR used 60 Vbeta and 13 Jbeta primers. The method was immunoSEQ multiplex PCR; TCRdb's version includes in-frame clones alone and lacks a portion of them. Found here are 90,000 to 120,000 clones, roughly 80% of them singletons; the top ten hold about 2.2%. The rearrangement links TRBV29-1 to TRBJ2-4; TRBD1 is a possible D gene (5 bases). Input material: PBMCs. The TCR sequence derives from a man aged 25-45 years in good health and CMV-seronegative. Here the CDR3 reads CSVEGGLAANIQYF. In nucleotides, the CDR3 is TGCAGCGTTGAAGGGGGCTTAGCCGCAAACATTCAGTACTTC.